This T cell receptor (beta chain) was sequenced for a study of post-analysis software for immune sequencing data. Study findings and constraints: With TRBV5-6, TRBV5-1 and TRBV20-1 included, about five TRBV segments were more frequent in patients than in controls.

Prepared libraries of TCR beta cDNA carried unique molecular identifiers. T cells numbering about 0.9 to 10 million yielded cDNA molecules that totaled about 500,000. TCRdb processed the PCR reads anew with MiXCR; each CDR3 protein has one entry. This sample has 700,000 to 900,000 distinct CDR3 sequences, with more than 45% found just once. Concerning this clonotype itself: What it recognizes is unknown.

Per the germline V gene, CDR1 is SGHAT and CDR2 is FQNNGV. This CDR3 region has 14 residues. V trimming: 4 bases; J trimming: 2 bases; junction bases outside the gene matches: 4. This TCR derives from a girl between 5 and 17 years old with multiple sclerosis. The sample taken for sequencing was blood. The chain carries TRBV11-2 and TRBJ2-5; 7 nucleotides match TRBD1. The CDR3 is CASSWGTVQETQYF. The CDR3 nucleotides are TGTGCCAGCAGCTGGGGGACAGTTCAAGAGACCCAGTACTTC.